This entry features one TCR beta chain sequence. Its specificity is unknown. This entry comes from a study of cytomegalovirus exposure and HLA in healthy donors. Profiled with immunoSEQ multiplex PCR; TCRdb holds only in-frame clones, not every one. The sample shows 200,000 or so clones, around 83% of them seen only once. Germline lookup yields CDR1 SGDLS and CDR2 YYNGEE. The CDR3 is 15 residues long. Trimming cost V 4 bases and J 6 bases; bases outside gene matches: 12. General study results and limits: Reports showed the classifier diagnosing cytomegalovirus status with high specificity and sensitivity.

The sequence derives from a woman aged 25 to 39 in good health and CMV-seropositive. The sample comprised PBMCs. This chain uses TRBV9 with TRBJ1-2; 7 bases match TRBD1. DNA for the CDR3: TGTGCCAGCAGCCCGACAGGGACAGTCATCAATGGCTACACCTTC. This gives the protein CASSPTGTVINGYTF.